Listed below are T cell receptor beta chains from one sample, sequenced in a study of blood T cell repertoires in COVID-19. The repertoire was sequenced with immunoSEQ multiplex PCR; TCRdb's copy has only in-frame clones and lacks some. The table shows 350,000 to 450,000 clones, with around 91% occurring only once. The source material was peripheral blood. The receptors shown here come from a woman aged 40 to 50 with COVID-19, enrolled during active disease. CDR3s include the opening cysteine and the closing phenylalanine or tryptophan. D genes are given only for firm matches. Only part of the rows carry a size: once, few, many, or a class if the clone is expanded.

CDR3aa: CASSFGRGAGYGYTF
CDR3nt: TGTGCCAGCAGCTTCGGACGGGGGGCCGGTTATGGCTACACCTTC
v_gene: TRBV7-9
d_gene: .
j_gene: TRBJ1-2
abundance: .

CDR3aa: CASSPGTKEQFF
CDR3nt: TGTGCCAGCAGCCCTGGGACTAAAGAGCAGTTCTTC
v_gene: TRBV3-1/TRBV3-2
d_gene: TRBD2
j_gene: TRBJ2-1
abundance: .

CDR3aa: CASDSRRTLNSYEQYF
CDR3nt: TGTGCCAGCGATTCCCGAAGAACTCTAAATTCCTACGAGCAGTACTTC
v_gene: TRBV28
d_gene: .
j_gene: TRBJ2-7
abundance: .

CDR3aa: CASSIGQILTDTQYF
CDR3nt: TGTGCCAGTAGTATAGGCCAGATCCTCACAGATACGCAGTATTTT
v_gene: TRBV19
d_gene: .
j_gene: TRBJ2-3
abundance: .

CDR3aa: CASSYSGLAGDLSYNEQFF
CDR3nt: TGTGCCAGCAGTTACTCGGGACTAGCGGGAGATTTATCCTACAATGAGCAGTTCTTC
v_gene: TRBV6-2/TRBV6-3
d_gene: TRBD2
j_gene: TRBJ2-1
abundance: .

CDR3aa: CASSLAGVQNTEAFF
CDR3nt: TGCGCCAGCAGCCTTGCCGGGGTCCAGAACACTGAAGCTTTCTTT
v_gene: TRBV5-1
d_gene: .
j_gene: TRBJ1-1
abundance: .

CDR3aa: CASSATTGRGEKLFF
CDR3nt: TGTGCCAGTAGTGCGACGACAGGGCGAGGTGAAAAACTGTTTTTT
v_gene: TRBV19
d_gene: TRBD1
j_gene: TRBJ1-4
abundance: .

CDR3aa: CAGKTEGAVYGYTF
CDR3nt: TGTGCCGGAAAGACCGAGGGGGCTGTCTATGGCTACACCTTC
v_gene: TRBV30
d_gene: TRBD1
j_gene: TRBJ1-2
abundance: few

CDR3aa: CASSELPTGNSLTRQPQHF
CDR3nt: TGTGCCAGCAGTGAACTCCCGACCGGCAACTCCCTCACGAGGCAGCCCCAGCATTTT
v_gene: TRBV6-1
d_gene: .
j_gene: TRBJ1-5
abundance: .

CDR3aa: CATRRVSSGNTIYF
CDR3nt: TGTGCCACCCGGCGGGTGAGCTCTGGAAACACCATATATTTT
v_gene: TRBV6-5
d_gene: .
j_gene: TRBJ1-3
abundance: .

CDR3aa: CASSSSPGAYGYTF
CDR3nt: TGTGCCAGCAGTTCGTCCCCCGGAGCTTATGGCTACACCTTC
v_gene: TRBV6-5
d_gene: .
j_gene: TRBJ1-2
abundance: few

CDR3aa: CASSLISQPYGYTF
CDR3nt: TGTGCCAGCAGCTTAATTTCACAGCCTTATGGCTACACCTTC
v_gene: TRBV7-2
d_gene: .
j_gene: TRBJ1-2
abundance: .

CDR3aa: CASSTQPGLFYEQYF
CDR3nt: TGTGCCAGCAGTACTCAACCGGGACTTTTCTACGAGCAGTACTTC
v_gene: TRBV11-2
d_gene: .
j_gene: TRBJ2-7
abundance: .

CDR3aa: CATGAREPDNSPLHF
CDR3nt: TGTGCCACCGGGGCCCGGGAGCCAGATAATTCACCCCTCCACTTT
v_gene: TRBV10-3
d_gene: .
j_gene: TRBJ1-6
abundance: .

CDR3aa: CASSRTSGNTEAFF
CDR3nt: TGTGCCAGCAGCCGGACCAGCGGAAACACTGAAGCTTTCTTT
v_gene: TRBV3-1/TRBV3-2
d_gene: .
j_gene: TRBJ1-1
abundance: .

CDR3aa: CATSDAAQGVNVNQPQHF
CDR3nt: TGTGCCACCAGTGATGCAGCACAGGGGGTTAATGTTAATCAGCCCCAGCATTTT
v_gene: TRBV24-1
d_gene: TRBD1
j_gene: TRBJ1-5
abundance: .

CDR3aa: CASSWNSLDSGNTIYF
CDR3nt: TGTGCCAGCAGTTGGAACAGCCTTGACTCTGGAAACACCATATATTTT
v_gene: TRBV6-5
d_gene: .
j_gene: TRBJ1-3
abundance: .

CDR3aa: CASSEQQGAQYF
CDR3nt: TGTGCCAGCAGCGAGCAACAGGGAGCCCAGTACTTC
v_gene: TRBV12-3/TRBV12-4
d_gene: .
j_gene: TRBJ2-5
abundance: .

CDR3aa: CASGWDRGNEKLFF
CDR3nt: TGTGCCAGCGGGTGGGACAGGGGGAATGAAAAACTGTTTTTT
v_gene: TRBV27
d_gene: TRBD1
j_gene: TRBJ1-4
abundance: .

CDR3aa: CASSPHGQGTGNTIYF
CDR3nt: TGCGCCAGCAGCCCACACGGACAGGGCACCGGAAACACCATATATTTT
v_gene: TRBV5-1
d_gene: TRBD1
j_gene: TRBJ1-3
abundance: .

CDR3aa: CASSQGVTSGRVPYQETQYF
CDR3nt: TGTGCCAGCAGCCAAGGCGTGACTAGCGGGAGGGTCCCTTACCAAGAGACCCAGTACTTC
v_gene: TRBV14
d_gene: TRBD2
j_gene: TRBJ2-5
abundance: .

CDR3aa: CASSQVFTSVYEQYF
CDR3nt: TGCGCCAGCAGCCAAGTTTTCACTAGCGTCTACGAGCAGTACTTC
v_gene: TRBV4-3
d_gene: TRBD2
j_gene: TRBJ2-7
abundance: .

CDR3aa: CASSAQGGGNTIYF
CDR3nt: TGCGCCAGCAGCGCCCAGGGAGGTGGAAACACCATATATTTT
v_gene: TRBV5-1
d_gene: .
j_gene: TRBJ1-3
abundance: .

CDR3aa: CASSSQGYDTEAFF
CDR3nt: TGCGCCAGCAGCTCTCAGGGTTATGACACTGAAGCTTTCTTT
v_gene: TRBV5-1
d_gene: .
j_gene: TRBJ1-1
abundance: .

CDR3aa: CASSFRGGGDEQYF
CDR3nt: TGTGCCAGCAGTTTCAGGGGTGGGGGGGACGAGCAGTACTTC
v_gene: TRBV27
d_gene: .
j_gene: TRBJ2-7
abundance: .

CDR3aa: CASSTTGRVGYTF
CDR3nt: TGTGCCAGCAGCACAACAGGCCGGGTAGGCTACACCTTC
v_gene: TRBV11-2
d_gene: .
j_gene: TRBJ1-2
abundance: once

CDR3aa: CASSSPWTGYNEQFF
CDR3nt: TGTGCCAGCAGCTCACCCTGGACAGGCTACAATGAGCAGTTCTTC
v_gene: TRBV5-6
d_gene: TRBD1
j_gene: TRBJ2-1
abundance: .

CDR3aa: CASSQRQGDYGYTF
CDR3nt: TGTGCCAGCAGCCAAAGACAGGGAGACTATGGCTACACCTTC
v_gene: TRBV7-2
d_gene: TRBD1
j_gene: TRBJ1-2
abundance: .